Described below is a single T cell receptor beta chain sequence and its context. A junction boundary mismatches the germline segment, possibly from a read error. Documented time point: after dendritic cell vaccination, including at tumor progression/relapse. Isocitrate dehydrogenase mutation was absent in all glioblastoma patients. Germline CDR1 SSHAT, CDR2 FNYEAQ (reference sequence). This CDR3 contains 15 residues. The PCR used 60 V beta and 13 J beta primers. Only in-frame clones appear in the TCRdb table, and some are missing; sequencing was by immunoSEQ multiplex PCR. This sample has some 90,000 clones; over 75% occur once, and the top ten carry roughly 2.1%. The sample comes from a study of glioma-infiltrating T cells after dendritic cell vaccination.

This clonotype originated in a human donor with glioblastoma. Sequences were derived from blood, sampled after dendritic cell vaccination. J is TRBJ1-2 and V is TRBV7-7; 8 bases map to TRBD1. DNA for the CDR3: TGTGCTAGCAGCAACAGGACAGGGATCGACTATGGCTACACCTTC. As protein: CASSNRTGIDYGYTF.